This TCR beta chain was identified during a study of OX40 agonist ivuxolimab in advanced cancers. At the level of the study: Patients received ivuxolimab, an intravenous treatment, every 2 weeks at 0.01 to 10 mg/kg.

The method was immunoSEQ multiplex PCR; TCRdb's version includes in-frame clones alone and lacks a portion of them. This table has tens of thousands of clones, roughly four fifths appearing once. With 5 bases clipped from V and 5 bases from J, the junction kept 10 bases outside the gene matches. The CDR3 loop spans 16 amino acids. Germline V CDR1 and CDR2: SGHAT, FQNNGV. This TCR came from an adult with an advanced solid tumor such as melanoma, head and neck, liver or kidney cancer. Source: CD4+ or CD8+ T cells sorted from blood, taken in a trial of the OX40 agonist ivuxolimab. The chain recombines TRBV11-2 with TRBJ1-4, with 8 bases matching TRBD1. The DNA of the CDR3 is TGTGCCAGCAGCCCAAGACAGGGGTATAAGAATGAAAAACTGTTTTTT. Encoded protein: CASSPRQGYKNEKLFF.